This entry lists 5 T cell receptor beta chains sequenced from one sample in a study of chemoradiotherapy in HPV16-positive cancers. Clones were read by immunoSEQ multiplex PCR, and TCRdb kept only the in-frame ones, dropping some. There are more than 9,000 clones in the sample; 90% occur only once, and roughly 2.5% lies in the top ten. This material was collected from a patient who underwent chemoradiotherapy. Every receptor here comes from a human donor with HPV-associated anogenital cancer.

The rearrangement uses TRBV29-1 and TRBJ2-1; D ambiguous. In germline, CDR1 is SQVTM, CDR2 ANQGSEA. This CDR3 is 11 amino acids long. V shed 5 bases and J shed 1 base, with 3 bases lying between them. CDR3 residues: CSVFSYNEQFF. The CDR3, as DNA: TGCAGCGTTTTTTCCTACAATGAGCAGTTCTTC.

This clone was counted a single time. J is TRBJ2-7 and V is TRBV27, with 8 bases lining up with TRBD2. Trimming took 7 bases from V and 1 from J; bases not matched to a gene: 9. This CDR3 has 15 residues. From germline, CDR1 is MNHEY and CDR2 SMNVEV (reference sequence). This CDR3 is CASMGDGGVSYEQYF. The CDR3 region has the DNA TGTGCCAGCATGGGGGACGGGGGGGTTTCCTACGAGCAGTACTTC.

The chain recombines TRBV10-3 with TRBJ1-6, with unresolved D. Germline loops: CDR1 ENHRY, CDR2 SYGVKD. V lost 10 bases and J lost 9, with 13 bases in between. The CDR3 consists of 12 residues. The CDR3 sequence: CATSDSFSPLHF. The CDR3 DNA is TGTGCCACCTCGGACTCATTTTCACCCCTCCACTTT.

The J gene is TRBJ1-4, the V gene TRBV21-1; whether TRBD1, the table's D call, matches the DNA was not checked. TRBV21-1 is tagged as a pseudogene. The CDR3 runs 16 residues. CDR3 sequence: CASSKDPAGDGEKLFF. DNA for the CDR3: TGTGCCAGCAGCAAAGATCCGGCAGGGGACGGTGAAAAACTGTTTTTT.

The chain links TRBV6-1 to TRBJ2-3, with D unclear. The CDR3 spans 14 residues. The V and J ends lost 6 bases and 2 bases respectively, with 12 bases between them. From germline, CDR1 is MNHNS and CDR2 SASEGT. The CDR3 nucleotides are TGTGCCAGCAGAGTAGCCGAGGCCACAGATACGCAGTATTTT. Its translation: CASRVAEATDTQYF.